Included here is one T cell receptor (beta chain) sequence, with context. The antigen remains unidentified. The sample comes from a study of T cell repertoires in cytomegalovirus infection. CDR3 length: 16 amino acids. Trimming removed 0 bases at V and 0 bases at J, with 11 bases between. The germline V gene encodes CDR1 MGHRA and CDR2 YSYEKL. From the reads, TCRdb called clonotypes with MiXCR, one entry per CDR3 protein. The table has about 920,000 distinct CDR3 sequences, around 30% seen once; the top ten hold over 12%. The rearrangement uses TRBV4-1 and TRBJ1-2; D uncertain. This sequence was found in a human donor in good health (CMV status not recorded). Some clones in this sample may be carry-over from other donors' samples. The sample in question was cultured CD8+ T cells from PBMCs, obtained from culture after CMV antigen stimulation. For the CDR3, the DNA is TGCGCCAGCAGCCAAGATTACGAGGAAGCTAACTATGGCTACACCTTC. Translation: CASSQDYEEANYGYTF.